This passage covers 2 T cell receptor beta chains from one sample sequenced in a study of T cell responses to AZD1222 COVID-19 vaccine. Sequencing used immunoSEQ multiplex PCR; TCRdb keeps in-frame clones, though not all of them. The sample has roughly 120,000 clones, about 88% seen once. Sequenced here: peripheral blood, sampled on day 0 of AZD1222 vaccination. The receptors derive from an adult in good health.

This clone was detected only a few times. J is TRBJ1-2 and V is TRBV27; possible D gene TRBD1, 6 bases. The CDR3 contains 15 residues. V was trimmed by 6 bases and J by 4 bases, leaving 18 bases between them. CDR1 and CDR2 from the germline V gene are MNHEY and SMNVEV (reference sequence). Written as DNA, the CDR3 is TGTGCCAGCAGCCTCACCGGACAGCCTGGCTATGGCTACACCTTC. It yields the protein CASSLTGQPGYGYTF.

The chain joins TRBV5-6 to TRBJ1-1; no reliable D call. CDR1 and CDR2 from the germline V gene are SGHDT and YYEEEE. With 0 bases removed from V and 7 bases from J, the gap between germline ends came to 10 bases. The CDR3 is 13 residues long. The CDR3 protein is CASSLAHGFEAFF. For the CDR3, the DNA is TGTGCCAGCAGCTTGGCCCACGGTTTTGAAGCTTTCTTT.